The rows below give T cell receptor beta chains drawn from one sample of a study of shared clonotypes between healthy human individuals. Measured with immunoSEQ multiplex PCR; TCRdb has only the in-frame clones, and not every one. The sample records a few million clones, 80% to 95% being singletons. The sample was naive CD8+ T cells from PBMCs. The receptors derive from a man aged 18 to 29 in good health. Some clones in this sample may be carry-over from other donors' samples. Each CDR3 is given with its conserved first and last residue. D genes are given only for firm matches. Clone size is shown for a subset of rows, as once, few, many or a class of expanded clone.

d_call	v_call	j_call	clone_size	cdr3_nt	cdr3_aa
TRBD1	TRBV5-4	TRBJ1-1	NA	TGTGCCAGCAGCTTAAGACAGGGCGGCGGAGCTTTCTTT	CASSLRQGGGAFF
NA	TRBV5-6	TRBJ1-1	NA	TGTGCCAGCAGCTTTTTGGGACCGTTGAACACTGAAGCTTTCTTT	CASSFLGPLNTEAFF
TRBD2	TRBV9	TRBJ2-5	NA	TGTGCCAGCAGCGTAAGCGGGAGGGCCCAAGAGACCCAGTACTTC	CASSVSGRAQETQYF
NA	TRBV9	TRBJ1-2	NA	TGTGCCAGCAGCCATGGGGACCTAACCTATGGCTACACCTTC	CASSHGDLTYGYTF
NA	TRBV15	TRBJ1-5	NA	TGTGCCACCAGCAGAGATATGATGGGCAATCAGCCCCAGCATTTT	CATSRDMMGNQPQHF
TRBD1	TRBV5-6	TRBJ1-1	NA	TGTGCCAGCAGCCACGGGGACAGGGCCCCCGAAGCTTTCTTT	CASSHGDRAPEAFF
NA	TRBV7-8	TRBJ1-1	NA	TGTGCCAGCAGCTACGGTTTGTGGTGGGGGGTCACTGAAGCTTTCTTT	CASSYGLWWGVTEAFF
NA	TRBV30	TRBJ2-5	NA	TGTGCCTGGAAAATTCGGACTCCCTCCGGGGAGACCCAGTACTTC	CAWKIRTPSGETQYF
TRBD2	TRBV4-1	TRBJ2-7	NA	TGCGCCAGCAGCCAAGATCGGACTAGCGGATACGAGCAGTACTTC	CASSQDRTSGYEQYF
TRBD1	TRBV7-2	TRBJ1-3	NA	TGTGCCAGCAGCACAGGGGGCGCCAACGGAAACACCATATATTTT	CASSTGGANGNTIYF
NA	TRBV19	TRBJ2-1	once	TGTGCCAGTAGTATAGGTCCGGGAGCCGGGAACAATGAGCAGTTCTTC	CASSIGPGAGNNEQFF
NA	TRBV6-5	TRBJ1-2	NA	TGTGCCAGCAGAACTGGACTGTATGGCTACACCTTC	CASRTGLYGYTF
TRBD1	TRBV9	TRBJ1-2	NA	TGTGCCAGCAGGGGACGCCGGGACAGGGGTGACTATGGCTACACCTTC	CASRGRRDRGDYGYTF